These T cell receptor beta chains were read from a single sample in a study of beta chain features in type 1 diabetes. TCRdb's copy holds only in-frame clones and misses some; the assay was immunoSEQ multiplex PCR. The table lists 900,000 or so clones, under 20% of them singletons. The sample comprised naive CD4+ T cells from blood. These receptors were taken from a woman aged 18-29 years in good health. Both conserved end residues are part of each CDR3. The D gene is left open where the match is weak. Expanded clones get a size class; other rows say once, few or many, or leave the size out.

clone size,V gene,D gene,J gene,CDR3 protein,CDR3 DNA
few,TRBV9,TRBD1,TRBJ1-2,CASSVGDRIRIGYTF,TGTGCCAGCAGCGTAGGGGACAGAATACGAATTGGCTACACCTTC
NA,TRBV5-5,NA,TRBJ2-7,CASSLYGASISGEQYF,TGTGCCAGCAGCTTGTATGGAGCATCTATCTCTGGGGAGCAGTACTTC
NA,TRBV5-8,TRBD1,TRBJ2-1,CASSRTGTVAFF,TGTGCCAGCAGCAGGACCGGGACAGTGGCGTTCTTC
NA,TRBV21-1,NA,TRBJ1-2,CASPGVYGYTF,TGTGCCTCTCCAGGAGTCTATGGCTACACCTTC
NA,TRBV27,NA,TRBJ2-3,CASSRSTDTQYF,TGTGCCAGCAGTCGGTCCACAGATACGCAGTATTTT
few,TRBV7-9,NA,TRBJ2-2,CASSLAGGSGELFF,TGTGCCAGCAGCTTAGCAGGGGGATCGGGGGAGCTGTTTTTT
NA,TRBV9,NA,TRBJ2-2,CASSVVSQGGELFF,TGTGCCAGCAGCGTAGTTAGCCAGGGCGGGGAGCTGTTTTTT
NA,TRBV4-3,NA,TRBJ1-2,CASSRRGKRGYTF,TGCGCCAGCAGCCGACGCGGAAAGAGGGGCTACACCTTC
few,TRBV5-1,TRBD2,TRBJ2-3,CASSAGVGYPDTQYF,TGCGCCAGCAGCGCGGGGGTAGGTTATCCAGATACGCAGTATTTT
many,TRBV23-1,NA,TRBJ2-6,CASSPKEEAVSGANVLTF,TGCGCCAGCAGTCCCAAGGAGGAAGCTGTCTCTGGGGCCAACGTCCTGACTTTC
NA,TRBV7-3,NA,TRBJ2-6,CASSPIGRFSGANVLTF,TGTGCCAGCAGCCCCATTGGACGGTTTTCTGGGGCCAACGTCCTGACTTTC
few,TRBV2,TRBD2,TRBJ2-1,CASDEREYNEQFF,TGTGCCAGTGATGAGCGGGAGTACAATGAGCAGTTCTTC
few,TRBV11-2,NA,TRBJ2-1,CASSSETKQGNEQFF,TGTGCCAGCAGCTCTGAAACTAAACAGGGAAATGAGCAGTTCTTC
few,TRBV14,TRBD2,TRBJ2-7,CASSHWSTSGSSYEQYF,TGTGCCAGCAGCCATTGGAGTACTAGCGGCAGCTCCTACGAGCAGTACTTC
NA,TRBV2,NA,TRBJ2-7,CASRPATYEQYF,TGTGCCAGCAGGCCTGCCACCTACGAGCAGTACTTC
few,TRBV7-2,TRBD2,TRBJ2-7,CASTAETSGSYEQYF,TGTGCCAGCACGGCGGAGACTAGCGGAAGTTACGAGCAGTACTTC
few,TRBV7-2,NA,TRBJ2-2,CASSLGGGAELFF,TGTGCCAGCAGCTTAGGGGGCGGCGCGGAGCTGTTTTTT
NA,TRBV27,NA,TRBJ2-5,CASSRGRGAPETQYF,TGTGCCAGCAGTCGGGGCAGGGGCGCCCCAGAGACCCAGTACTTC
NA,TRBV7-3,TRBD2,TRBJ2-1,CASRAGAGNEQFF,TGTGCCAGCAGGGCGGGAGCTGGAAATGAGCAGTTCTTC
NA,TRBV19,TRBD2,TRBJ2-3,CASSIAGGTDTQYF,TGTGCCAGTAGTATAGCGGGGGGAACAGATACGCAGTATTTT
few,TRBV18,NA,TRBJ2-5,CASSPPARGGETQYF,TGTGCCAGCTCACCACCGGCCAGGGGAGGAGAGACCCAGTACTTC
few,TRBV7-2,TRBD1,TRBJ1-2,CASSLNRGPHYGYTF,TGTGCCAGCAGCTTAAACAGGGGGCCTCACTATGGCTACACCTTC
NA,TRBV4-2,NA,TRBJ2-1,CASSQVDGPPDNEQFF,TGTGCCAGCAGCCAAGTTGATGGCCCACCCGACAATGAGCAGTTCTTC
few,TRBV28,NA,TRBJ2-7,CASREYRDPGEQYF,TGTGCCAGCAGGGAATACAGGGATCCGGGGGAGCAGTACTTC
few,TRBV7-2,NA,TRBJ2-5,CASSFGVRYQETQYF,TGTGCCAGCAGCTTCGGCGTGCGGTACCAAGAGACCCAGTACTTC
few,TRBV6-1,NA,TRBJ2-5,CASSGTPNQETQYF,TGTGCCAGCAGCGGGACACCTAACCAAGAGACCCAGTACTTC
NA,TRBV9,TRBD2,TRBJ2-1,CASSVGTSRGYEQFF,TGTGCCAGCAGCGTAGGGACTAGTAGGGGCTATGAGCAGTTCTTC
NA,TRBV6-5,TRBD1,TRBJ1-5,CASSYSGQAGQPQHF,TGTGCCAGCAGTTACTCAGGACAGGCGGGGCAGCCCCAGCATTTT
few,TRBV28,NA,TRBJ2-1,CASGEFEQFF,TGTGCCAGCGGAGAGTTTGAGCAGTTCTTC
NA,TRBV7-2,NA,TRBJ1-4,CASSPGPTKEKLFF,TGTGCCAGCAGCCCGGGGCCCACCAAGGAAAAACTGTTTTTT
NA,TRBV7-9,TRBD1,TRBJ1-5,CASSQWTGGFEPQHF,TGTGCCAGCAGCCAATGGACAGGCGGGTTTGAACCCCAGCATTTT
few,TRBV4-2,TRBD2,TRBJ2-1,CASSPWTSGSPNEQFF,TGTGCCAGCAGCCCTTGGACTAGCGGGAGTCCCAATGAGCAGTTCTTC
NA,TRBV11-1,NA,TRBJ2-4,CASSSRVDKNIQYF,TGTGCCAGCAGCTCCAGGGTTGACAAAAACATTCAGTACTTC
NA,TRBV10-3,TRBD2,TRBJ2-7,CAISESLGGRAPF,TGTGCCATCAGTGAGTCGTTGGGCGGGAGGGCTCCCTTC
NA,TRBV7-3,NA,TRBJ2-6,CASSSITGPSGANVLTF,TGTGCCAGCAGCTCGATAACAGGGCCCTCTGGGGCCAACGTCCTGACTTTC
few,TRBV11-1,NA,TRBJ2-1,CASSPLGLADNEQFF,TGTGCCAGCAGCCCCCTCGGGCTAGCTGACAATGAGCAGTTCTTC
NA,TRBV4-2,NA,TRBJ1-2,CASSQEFPSRFGYTF,TGTGCCAGCAGCCAAGAATTCCCCTCCAGATTTGGCTACACCTTC
NA,TRBV10-3,NA,TRBJ1-2,CAISERGQDYGYTF,TGTGCCATCAGTGAGCGGGGGCAGGACTATGGCTACACCTTC
NA,TRBV6-1,NA,TRBJ1-5,CASSETVGQPQHF,TGTGCCAGCAGTGAAACGGTGGGACAGCCCCAGCATTTT
few,TRBV28,NA,TRBJ1-1,CASSFRTEAFF,TGTGCCAGCAGTTTCCGCACTGAAGCTTTCTTT
few,TRBV10-3,TRBD2,TRBJ2-7,CAISESREDRSSYEQYF,TGTGCCATCAGTGAGTCGCGGGAGGACCGAAGCTCCTACGAGCAGTACTTC
few,TRBV7-9,NA,TRBJ2-7,CASSLVVGSEQYF,TGTGCCAGCAGCTTAGTTGTGGGATCCGAGCAGTACTTC
NA,TRBV2,NA,TRBJ2-7,CASCQIGYEQYF,TGTGCCAGCTGCCAGATAGGTTACGAGCAGTACTTC
NA,TRBV23-1,TRBD1,TRBJ2-7,CASSHQGQGHESYEQYF,TGCGCCAGCAGTCATCAGGGACAGGGCCATGAAAGCTACGAGCAGTACTTC
NA,TRBV27,NA,TRBJ2-1,CASSLGGGSSYNEQFF,TGTGCCAGCAGTTTGGGGGGCGGGAGCTCCTACAATGAGCAGTTCTTC